This is a list of T cell receptor beta chains from one sample in a study of beta chain features in type 1 diabetes. Sequencing used immunoSEQ multiplex PCR; TCRdb keeps in-frame clones, though not all of them. The data contain approximately 120,000 clones, 17% of them singletons. Sample: central memory CD4+ T cells from blood. These receptors were obtained from a man between 18 and 35 years old with type 1 diabetes. Each CDR3 is given with its conserved first and last residue. Each record gives: CDR3 protein, CDR3 DNA, clone size, V gene, J gene, D gene. A D gene is named only where the DNA matches it firmly. Clone size is shown for a subset of rows, as once, few, many or a class of expanded clone.

CDR3aa: CASSDGRVNEQFF
CDR3nt: TGCGCCAGCAGCGACGGGCGGGTGAATGAGCAGTTCTTC
abundance: many
v_gene: TRBV5-1
j_gene: TRBJ2-1
d_gene: -

CDR3aa: CASSQGLQYGYTF
CDR3nt: TGTGCCAGCAGCCAAGGGTTACAGTACGGCTACACCTTC
abundance: many
v_gene: TRBV14
j_gene: TRBJ1-2
d_gene: -

CDR3aa: CATSFTGKSYEQYF
CDR3nt: TGTGCCACCAGCTTCACCGGGAAGTCCTACGAGCAGTACTTC
abundance: -
v_gene: TRBV27
j_gene: TRBJ2-7
d_gene: -

CDR3aa: CSVGTSTGAQYF
CDR3nt: TGCAGCGTGGGGACATCGACGGGGGCCCAGTACTTC
abundance: few
v_gene: TRBV29-1
j_gene: TRBJ2-5
d_gene: -

CDR3aa: CASSSYNEQFF
CDR3nt: TGTGCCAGCAGCTCTTACAATGAGCAGTTCTTC
abundance: -
v_gene: TRBV5-4
j_gene: TRBJ2-1
d_gene: -

CDR3aa: CSVVGNLNTEAFF
CDR3nt: TGCAGCGTTGTGGGCAACTTGAACACTGAAGCTTTCTTT
abundance: -
v_gene: TRBV29-1
j_gene: TRBJ1-1
d_gene: -

CDR3aa: CSVEDRGLSYEQYF
CDR3nt: TGCAGCGTTGAAGACAGGGGGCTCTCCTACGAGCAGTACTTC
abundance: -
v_gene: TRBV29-1
j_gene: TRBJ2-7
d_gene: TRBD1

CDR3aa: CASSQDTRARVGYTF
CDR3nt: TGTGCCAGCAGCCAAGATACCCGGGCACGGGTTGGCTACACCTTC
abundance: few
v_gene: TRBV14
j_gene: TRBJ1-2
d_gene: -

CDR3aa: CASSQGASGRANEQFF
CDR3nt: TGCGCCAGCAGCCAAGGGGCTAGCGGGAGGGCCAATGAGCAGTTCTTC
abundance: many
v_gene: TRBV4-1
j_gene: TRBJ2-1
d_gene: TRBD2

CDR3aa: CASSYSDSLYGYTF
CDR3nt: TGTGCCAGCAGTTACTCGGACAGCCTCTATGGCTACACCTTC
abundance: -
v_gene: TRBV6-6
j_gene: TRBJ1-2
d_gene: -

CDR3aa: CASSAGTSALIRNEQFF
CDR3nt: TGCGCCAGCAGCGCCGGGACTAGCGCCCTAATTAGGAATGAGCAGTTCTTC
abundance: few
v_gene: TRBV5-1
j_gene: TRBJ2-1
d_gene: TRBD2

CDR3aa: CASSPRPSSYNEQFF
CDR3nt: TGTGCTAGCAGCCCACGACCGAGCTCCTACAATGAGCAGTTCTTC
abundance: -
v_gene: TRBV7-7
j_gene: TRBJ2-1
d_gene: -